This T cell receptor beta chain was recovered during a study of cytomegalovirus exposure and HLA in healthy donors. Regarding this clone: Its antigen is not identified. One end of the junction does not line up with germline, which may come from a read error. Other nucleotide sequences in the sample specify the same CDR3.

Study-wide points: Researchers catalogued approximately 170 TCR beta chains as cytomegalovirus-associated. One variant, a missense change in DCLRE1C, was linked in a later analysis to TCR beta V- and J-gene trimming.

PCR employed 60 Vbeta and 13 Jbeta primers. Assay: immunoSEQ multiplex PCR; the TCRdb copy retains only in-frame clones and omits some. Its clone listing holds tens of thousands of clones. Germline CDR1 reads SEHNR; CDR2 reads FQNEAQ (reference sequence). The CDR3 extends over 14 amino acids. The sample comprised PBMCs. The sequence derives from a man under 40 in good health and CMV-seronegative. The chain couples TRBV7-9 to TRBJ1-6; D is unresolved. CDR3 loop: CASSLVLEGSPLHF. In nucleotides, the CDR3 is TGTGCCAGCAGCTTAGTGCTAGAGGGTTCACCCCTACACTTT.